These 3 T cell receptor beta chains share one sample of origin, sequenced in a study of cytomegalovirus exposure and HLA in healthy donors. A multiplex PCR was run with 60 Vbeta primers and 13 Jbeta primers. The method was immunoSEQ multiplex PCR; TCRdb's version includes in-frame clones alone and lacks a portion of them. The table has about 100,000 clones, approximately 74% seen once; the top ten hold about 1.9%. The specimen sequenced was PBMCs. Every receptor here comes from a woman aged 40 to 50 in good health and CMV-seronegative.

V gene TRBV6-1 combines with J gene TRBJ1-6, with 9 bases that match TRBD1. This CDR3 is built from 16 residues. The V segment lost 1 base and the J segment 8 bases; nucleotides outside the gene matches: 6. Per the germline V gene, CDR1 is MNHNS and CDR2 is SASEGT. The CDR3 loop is CASSEGGGTGYSPLHF. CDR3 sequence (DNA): TGTGCCAGCAGTGAAGGGGGGGGGACAGGGTATTCACCCCTCCACTTT.

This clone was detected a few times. CDR3 DNA: TGTGCCAGTAGTCCCCCGGGACTAGCGGGAGCTGGGGAGCTGTTTTTT. Translation: CASSPPGLAGAGELFF. The V gene is TRBV19, the J gene TRBJ2-2; 14 bases are shared with TRBD2. The trim removed 5 bases at V and 8 bases at J, leaving 7 bases unmatched. This CDR3 region has 16 residues. In germline, CDR1 is LNHDA, CDR2 SQIVND (reference sequence).

CDR3 coding DNA: TGCGCCAGCAGCCAACTTGGACAGGGCTCGAACACCGGGGAGCTGTTTTTT. Translation gives CASSQLGQGSNTGELFF. The chain combines TRBV4-1 with TRBJ2-2; the match to TRBD1 covers 8 bases. The CDR3 is 17 residues long. The germline V gene encodes CDR1 MGHRA and CDR2 YSYEKL. Losses at the gene ends were 2 bases for V and 0 bases for J; bases not matched to a gene: 5.